This TCR beta chain was profiled in a study of shared clonotypes between healthy human individuals (dated by TCRdb to about 2020). With regard to the full study: Three men and a couple of women, aged 18 to 49 years, made up the cohort. Blood TCR repertoires of about five healthy adults were deeply sequenced to estimate repertoire size and the extent of clonotype sharing between individuals. Leukapheresis yielded between about 0.94 and 9.5 billion PBMCs per donor. For each donor, CD4 naive and CD4 memory were each given three plates, CD8 naive was given two plates, and CD8 memory was given one plate. To increase sequencing depth and limit assay-specific biases, different laboratories used diverse techniques to prepare libraries and sequence TCR repertoires.

Using the deep immunoSEQ assay, multiplex PCR amplified TCR CDR3 regions from genomic DNA. Genomic DNA extracted from each cell subset was distributed evenly over all wells of several immunoSEQ 96-well plates, and each plate served as one replicate. For sorted subsets, roughly 200 ng of genomic DNA, equivalent to around 29,000 T cell genomes, went into each replicate PCR. The purified libraries were quantified using a Qubit 3.0 fluorometer, sized with a Bioanalyzer 2100, and then quantified again using the KAPA Library Quantification kit. Every immunoSEQ 96-well plate was sequenced on a dedicated single-read 150-cycle Illumina NextSeq 550 flow cell. Turning to the authors' computational methods: The immunoSEQ output contained only junctional sequences without quality scores, so filtering could not match that applied to full-length reads. Sequences were annotated with PyIR, a Python wrapper for IgBLAST v1.9, using IMGT germline references to assign V/J genes and CDR3. Reads with weak V/J assignments (E-value above 1e-6), missing CDR3, stop codons, out-of-frame junctions, or ambiguous translated residues were removed. A V3J clonotype was defined by an identical inferred V gene, J gene, and CDR3 amino acid sequence. To compute the percentage overlap between repertoires, the number of shared unique clonotypes was divided by the size of the smaller repertoire. Richness of each repertoire was evaluated using RTK rarefaction, the Chao1 estimator, and Recon v2.1 estimates of unobserved clonotypes. Generation probabilities were computed with OLGA for all TCRbeta clonotypes obtained by the gDNA method from a handful of donors. In its TCRdb copy, this immuneACCESS table keeps in-frame sequences only and misses some clones. Where compared with another copy, unresolved V genes explain less than half of these, and the others have no known cause. D and trimming were read from the DNA, whereas the V and J calls and clone size are those reported in that table. This sample gives around 1.6 million clones in total; 98% of them show up just once. The ten biggest clones cover about 0.42% of the sample.

Concerning this clone: Its antigen specificity is not known. No much larger clone is present one base from it, and per-base qualities are unavailable.

Healthy HIV-negative adults with no recently reported acute infections or vaccinations were included as donors. Only Caucasian adults living in Nashville, Tennessee, USA were represented among the donors. Magnetic negative selection was used to enrich CD4+ T cells, after which naive cells were positively selected on CD45RA and the negative fraction became the memory subset. Blood was obtained by leukapheresis, after which PBMCs were separated by Ficoll-Histopaque density gradient centrifugation and cryopreserved in liquid nitrogen vapor phase. Analytical flow cytometry was used to check the purity and quantity of each magnetically sorted T cell population. Genomic DNA was isolated from every sorted fraction and measured by UV absorbance on a Nanodrop 2000c. General findings and caveats noted by the study authors: Even with the large sequencing depth, rarefaction of the sorted-subset datasets indicated that sequencing was incomplete. Clonotypes shared by all four sorted-subset donors showed higher generation probabilities than non-shared clonotypes. Across a handful of donors, roughly 5.4% of naive CD4, more than 3% of naive CD8, approximately 2.5% of memory CD4, and 0.4% of memory CD8 clonotypes were shared. The genetic and exposure-history diversity represented was limited by the small number of donors. Naive subsets generally had larger estimated clonotype richness than memory subsets did. Sampling was restricted to blood, and TCR repertoires in tissue are likely to differ from TCR repertoires in blood. Based on pairwise subsampling, the degree of clonotype sharing among donors was expected to be affected by sequencing depth.

Per the germline V gene, SGHVS is the CDR1 and FQNEAQ is the CDR2. The CDR3 holds 16 amino acids from the cysteine to the phenylalanine. CDR3 DNA only is kept here, 48 bases in frame from base 1. The V end gives up 5 bases and the J end 5 bases, leaving 10 bases in the junction not matched to a gene. The TCR originated in a man aged 25 to 40 in good health. Sample: naive CD4+ T cells sorted from blood. The intended sense of this specimen's cell subset or site label: CD45RA+ positively selected. The chain was built from TRBV7-8 and TRBJ2-3; the junction holds 10 bases that match TRBD2. In nucleotide form, the sequence is TGTGCCAGCAGCCGGACTTCTAGCGGGAGAGGAGATACGCAGTATTTT. Its translation is CASSRTSSGRGDTQYF.